Below are 10 T cell receptor beta chains sequenced from a single sample in a study of beta chain features in type 1 diabetes. The isolated RNA, all of it, was reverse transcribed, so expressed TCRB transcripts were what got sequenced. This table comes from immunoSEQ multiplex PCR, and its TCRdb copy is limited to in-frame clones, with some not included. The sample holds around 40,000 clones, 64% seen once. Sequencing was carried out using Tregs from blood. The receptors originated from a woman in her 30s in good health.

The chain carries TRBV18 and TRBJ2-5, with a weak D call TRBD1 (6 bases). The germline gives CDR1 KGHSH, CDR2 LQKENI. CDR3 size: 14 residues. The germline V and J ends were trimmed by 2 bases and 2 bases, with 9 bases remaining between them. The CDR3 protein is CASSPIQGQETQYF. DNA for the CDR3: TGTGCCAGCTCACCAATACAGGGACAAGAGACCCAGTACTTC. Variable domain in full (rest from reference TRBV18 and TRBJ2-5): NAGVMQNPRHLVRRRGQEARLRCSPMKGHSHVYWYRQLPEEGLKFMVYLQKENIIDESGMPKERFSAEFPKEGPSILRIQQVVRGDSAAYFCASSPIQGQETQYFGPGTRLLVL.

This clone was seen a handful of times. The gene calls are TRBV29-1 and TRBJ2-1, with 9 positions matching TRBD1. The J segment lost 6 bases and the V segment lost 6 bases, leaving 6 bases of the junction unmatched. This CDR3 contains 13 residues. Germline V gives CDR1 SQVTM, CDR2 ANQGSEA. This CDR3 is CSVRTGVVNEQFF. CDR3 coding DNA: TGCAGCGTGCGGACAGGGGTGGTCAATGAGCAGTTCTTC.

V gene TRBV10-3 combines with J gene TRBJ2-7; D is uncertain. V lost 3 bases and J 0 bases, leaving 12 bases between the germline ends. The CDR3 length is 15 residues. From germline, CDR1 is ENHRY and CDR2 SYGVKD. CDR3 sequence: CAISDWAVSSYEQYF. As DNA, the CDR3 is TGTGCCATCAGTGATTGGGCCGTGAGCTCCTACGAGCAGTACTTC.

The chain is built from TRBV30 and TRBJ2-7; 8 bases fit TRBD1. The CDR3 is 13 residues long. Germline V gene lookup returns CDR1 GTSNPN and CDR2 SVGIG (reference sequence). V lost 3 bases to trimming and J lost 3 bases; unmatched junction nucleotides: 4. As DNA, the CDR3 is TGTGCCTGGAGCCCGGACAGGGTCTACGAGCAGTACTTC. Its protein is CAWSPDRVYEQYF.

J is TRBJ1-5 and V is TRBV7-8; 8 bases fit TRBD1. The CDR3 has 17 amino acids. CDR1 and CDR2 (germline): SGHVS, FQNEAQ. Unmatched junction bases numbered 11, after V lost 7 bases and J lost 0 bases. CDR3 nucleotide sequence: TGTGCCAGCATCCTCGGACAGGGCCGGTATAGCAATCAGCCCCAGCATTTT. This sequence encodes CASILGQGRYSNQPQHF.

The chain employs TRBV6-5 and TRBJ1-1, with unresolved D. CDR3 length: 15 amino acids. V was clipped by 5 bases and J by 7 bases, with 20 bases between them. Germline values: CDR1 MNHEY, CDR2 SVGAGI. The DNA for the CDR3 is TGTGCCAGCAGTCCCCCGCTGGGGATGGGAGTTGAAGCTTTCTTT. Protein sequence: CASSPPLGMGVEAFF.

The CDR3 reads CASSSSGGSWELFF. For the CDR3, the DNA is TGCGCCAGCAGCTCCTCAGGGGGCAGTTGGGAACTGTTTTTT. The V call is TRBV5-1, the J call TRBJ1-4; 8 bases agree with TRBD1. In germline, CDR1 is SGHRS, CDR2 YFSETQ. Unmatched junction bases numbered 10, after V lost 3 bases and J lost 12 bases. This CDR3 has 14 residues.

The rearrangement links TRBV14 to TRBJ2-2, with D maybe TRBD2 (6 bases). Trimming removed 4 bases from V and 4 bases from J, with 16 bases in between. Germline-derived CDR1 and CDR2 are SGHDN and FVKESK. This CDR3 has 16 amino acids. The DNA for the CDR3 is TGTGCCAGCAGCCCCCGCGGGTGGAGGGGCACCGGGGAGCTGTTTTTT. Protein product: CASSPRGWRGTGELFF.

This chain connects TRBV5-1 to TRBJ2-5; D perhaps matches TRBD1 (6 bases). The DNA end is a closer match to TRBJ2-7, so the J assignment may be wrong. The CDR3 totals 14 residues. Per the germline V gene, CDR1 is SGHRS and CDR2 is YFSETQ. The CDR3 loop is CASSPATGTYEQYF. Written as DNA, the CDR3 is TGCGCCAGCAGCCCGGCGACAGGCACCTACGAGCAGTACTTC.

This clone was observed a few times. The CDR3 DNA follows: TGTGCCAGCAGTCCCACGGACAGCTCCTACGAGCAGTACTTC. Its protein product is CASSPTDSSYEQYF. The chain uses TRBV27 and TRBJ2-7; tentative D call: TRBD1 (6 bases). CDR1 and CDR2 (germline): MNHEY, SMNVEV (reference sequence). Trimming cost V 5 bases and J 0 bases, with 11 bases left between them. CDR3 length: 14 residues.